This TCR beta chain derives from a study of shared clonotypes between healthy human individuals. Whole-study context: Used for every donor were three CD4 naive, three CD4 memory, two CD8 naive and one CD8 memory plate. Study-wide points: Donor clonotype sharing was expected to depend on sequencing depth. Represented diversity, genetic and exposure-history alike, was limited by few donors.

Notes on this clone: Its cognate antigen is unknown.

In the original analysis: Filtering differed for immunoSEQ, which gave only junction sequences without quality scores. Sequencing was performed with immunoSEQ multiplex PCR; in TCRdb, only in-frame clones are kept and a portion is missing. V, J and clone size reflect that table, while D and trimming were determined from the DNA. The sample comprises some 320,000 clones, roughly 91% of which are singletons, and around 15% rests with the top ten. The origin of this receptor is a man aged 18-30 years in good health. The sequenced sample consisted of memory CD8+ T cells sorted from blood. The subset is: CD45RO+ cells pooled with CCR7-negative TemRA cells.

The CDR3: CASSPRLGQETQYF. Written as DNA, the CDR3 is TGTGCCAGCAGCCCGCGTTTGGGCCAAGAGACCCAGTACTTC. The chain combines TRBV5-6 with TRBJ2-5, with D uncertain. CDR1 is SGHDT and CDR2 is YYEEEE in the germline V gene. The CDR3 is made up of 14 amino acids. The V end was cut by 4 bases, the J end by 1 base, with 11 bases between.